This passage covers 30 T cell receptor beta chains from one sample sequenced in a study of Ad26.COV2.S vaccination and SARS-CoV-2 variants. Regarding treatment: roughly 20 received Ad26.COV2.S at low or high dose, single or two shots; about 5 received placebo; per-sample allocation not given. Specimen acquisition occurred on day 63 following the initial vaccine or placebo injection. Profiled with immunoSEQ multiplex PCR; TCRdb holds only in-frame clones, not every one. This table holds roughly 500,000 clones, 89% found once. Material: peripheral blood, obtained in a trial of Ad26.COV2.S vaccine versus placebo. The source of these receptors is a person aged 18-60 years who received the Ad26.COV2.S COVID-19 vaccine or a placebo.

This clone was observed a few times. This chain uses TRBV6-5 with TRBJ1-5, with D unclear. Germline loops: CDR1 MNHEY, CDR2 SVGAGI. The CDR3 runs to 13 residues. The V end lost 6 bases, the J end lost 7 bases, and 13 bases lay between the germline ends. CDR3 region: CASSRTSGQPQHF. CDR3 nucleotides: TGTGCCAGCAGCCGAACTTCAGGCCAGCCCCAGCATTTT.

The rearrangement links TRBV30 to TRBJ1-6; D is unresolved. The CDR3 covers 13 residues. With 3 bases removed from V and 7 bases from J, the gap between germline ends came to 10 bases. The V gene's germline CDR1 is GTSNPN and CDR2 SVGIG (reference sequence). The CDR3 region is CAWRILPNSPLHF. In nucleotides, the CDR3 is TGTGCCTGGAGGATACTACCCAATTCACCCCTCCACTTT.

The V gene is TRBV10-3, the J gene TRBJ2-2; 14 positions match TRBD2. Trimming took 0 bases from V and 4 from J; bases not matched to a gene: 10. CDR1 and CDR2 (germline): ENHRY, SYGVKD. The CDR3 length is 20 residues. The chain's CDR3 is CAISESGTSGSLAATGELFF. The CDR3 nucleotides are TGTGCCATCAGTGAGTCAGGGACTAGCGGGAGTCTTGCGGCCACCGGGGAGCTGTTTTTT.

V gene TRBV5-1 combines with J gene TRBJ2-5; tentatively, D is TRBD1 (5 bases). CDR1 is SGHRS, CDR2 YFSETQ, per germline. The ends were cut back, 0 bases at V and 4 bases at J, with 10 bases in the middle. The CDR3 has 14 residues. CDR3: CASSLGWQGETQYF. The CDR3 DNA follows: TGCGCCAGCAGCTTGGGTTGGCAGGGAGAGACCCAGTACTTC.

The chain uses TRBV4-1 and TRBJ1-5; D possibly corresponds to TRBD1 (5 bases). The CDR3 is made up of 16 amino acids. Germline V gene data show CDR1 as MGHRA and CDR2 as YSYEKL. V was shortened by 1 base and J by 7 bases, with 17 bases between the two germline ends. CDR3 sequence: CASSQGPVRGGQPQHF. In nucleotides, the CDR3 is TGCGCCAGCAGCCAAGGGCCGGTGCGGGGGGGGCAGCCCCAGCATTTT.

The chain uses TRBV9 and TRBJ1-2, with D possibly being TRBD1 (6 bases). V gave up 6 bases and J gave up 2 bases, with 11 bases separating them. The CDR3 contains 13 residues. Germline lookup yields CDR1 SGDLS and CDR2 YYNGEE. The CDR3 loop reads CASTPTGNYGYTF. CDR3 in DNA: TGTGCCAGCACGCCAACAGGGAACTATGGCTACACCTTC.

The V call is TRBV12-3 or TRBV12-4, the J call TRBJ2-7, with D possibly TRBD2 on 6 matching bases. The V end lost 5 bases, the J end lost 6 bases, and 8 bases lay between the germline ends. The CDR3 extends over 11 amino acids. Here the CDR3 DNA reads TGTGCCAGCAGTCCCGGGGGCGAGCAGTACGTC. Encoded protein: CASSPGGEQYV.

This chain links TRBV15 with TRBJ2-4; 8 bases match TRBD2. The length of the CDR3 is 15 residues. The V gene's germline CDR1 is LNHNV and CDR2 YYDKDF (reference sequence). V was clipped by 6 bases and J by 1 base; unmatched bases: 5. CDR3 sequence reads: CATSDPSGAKNIQYF. The CDR3 nucleotides read TGTGCCACCAGTGATCCTAGCGGGGCCAAAAACATTCAGTACTTC.

This rearrangement joins TRBV9 to TRBJ2-2; TRBD1 agrees at 10 bases. The germline gives CDR1 SGDLS, CDR2 YYNGEE. The CDR3 runs 16 residues. The V gene end was trimmed by 2 bases and the J gene end by 3 bases; junction bases not matched to a gene: 4. CDR3 protein: CASSVSGQGYTGELFF. The CDR3 DNA sequence: TGTGCCAGCAGCGTTTCGGGACAGGGGTACACCGGGGAGCTGTTTTTT.

Worth noting for this clone: Germline is not matched at one junction end, which may reflect a read error. Within the sample, other DNA sequences also encode this same CDR3. The V gene is TRBV7-3, the J gene TRBJ2-1, with 8 bases that match TRBD2. The length of the CDR3 is 15 residues. Germline CDR1 is SGHTA and CDR2 is FQGTGA. The DNA for the CDR3 is TGTGCCAGCAGCCTAACTAGCGGACCTTACAATGAGCAGTTCTTC. Translating it yields CASSLTSGPYNEQFF.

The chain links TRBV6-5 to TRBJ1-3; TRBD1 is a possible D gene (6 bases). Trimming removed 6 bases at V and 6 bases at J, with 18 bases between. The CDR3 contains 15 residues. Germline V lookup: CDR1 MNHEY, CDR2 SVGAGI. The CDR3 sequence: CASRPPGALQNTIYF. CDR3 coding DNA: TGTGCCAGCAGACCCCCGGGGGCCCTCCAAAACACCATATATTTT.

The chain uses TRBV6-2 or TRBV6-3 and TRBJ2-7; no clear D gene. Looked up from germline, CDR1 is MNHEY and CDR2 is SVGEGT. Trimming took 5 bases from V and 6 from J, leaving 11 bases between them. The CDR3 covers 12 residues. This chain's CDR3 is CASSARVGEQYV. The CDR3, as DNA: TGTGCCAGCAGTGCTAGGGTCGGCGAGCAGTACGTC.

The CDR3 spells CATSEGPRDNSPLHF. The CDR3 nucleotides read TGTGCCACCAGTGAAGGTCCGAGAGATAATTCACCCCTCCACTTT. The V gene is TRBV24-1, the J gene TRBJ1-6; D gene uncertain. CDR1 KGHDR and CDR2 SFDVKD come from the germline V gene. The CDR3 is 15 amino acids. V was cut by 4 bases and J by 5 bases, with 11 bases left in between.

The chain links TRBV20-1 to TRBJ2-3; D ambiguous. Germline CDR1 and CDR2: DFQATT and SNEGSKA (reference sequence). The V gene lost 3 bases and the J gene lost 6 bases, with 19 bases spanning the gap. The CDR3 is 15 amino acids. In DNA form, the CDR3 reads TGCAGTGCTAGTGTCAGTACCGCCTTTACGGATACGCAGTATTTT. This codes for CSASVSTAFTDTQYF.

The chain employs TRBV7-9 and TRBJ2-2, with TRBD1 identical over 7 bases. This CDR3 is 14 amino acids long. Trimming at V came to 6 bases and at J to 3 bases, leaving 4 bases not matched to a gene. Germline loops: CDR1 SEHNR, CDR2 FQNEAQ (reference sequence). The CDR3 DNA is TGTGCCAGCAGTTCCGACAGGGACACCGGGGAGCTGTTTTTT. It specifies CASSSDRDTGELFF.

This clone appeared a single time. CDR3 loop: CASSLGQGKGNTEAFF. The CDR3 nucleotides are TGTGCCAGCAGCTTGGGGCAGGGTAAAGGGAACACTGAAGCTTTCTTT. V gene TRBV5-8 combines with J gene TRBJ1-1, with a tentative D call TRBD1 (5 bases). V gave up 0 bases and J gave up 1 base, with 13 bases separating them. The CDR3 runs 16 residues. Per germline, CDR1 SGHTS and CDR2 YDEGEE.

The J gene is TRBJ1-1, the V gene TRBV6-5; maybe TRBD1 (5 bases). Germline loops: CDR1 MNHEY, CDR2 SVGAGI. The CDR3 length is 12 residues. V lost 10 bases and J lost 7, with 16 bases in between. This chain's CDR3 is CATRRDTGEAFF. In nucleotides, the CDR3 is TGTGCCACCCGCAGGGATACCGGTGAAGCTTTCTTT.

This clone was seen just once. The chain recombines TRBV5-1 with TRBJ2-2; D possibly corresponds to TRBD1 (6 bases). The CDR3 extends over 15 amino acids. Trimming removed 4 bases at V and 5 bases at J, with 15 bases between. Germline V lookup: CDR1 SGHRS, CDR2 YFSETQ. The CDR3 DNA follows: TGCGCCAGCAGCCCCGGGACATCTACGACCGGGGAGCTGTTTTTT. Translating gives CASSPGTSTTGELFF.

The chain combines TRBV12-5 with TRBJ2-5, with a tentative D call TRBD1 (6 bases). Deletions cut 3 bases from V and 3 bases from J, with 17 bases between. The CDR3 has 16 residues. The germline V gene has CDR1 LGHNT and CDR2 FRNRAP. The DNA of the CDR3 is TGTGCTAGTGGTTTCCATTTCACCTCAGGGGAAGAGACCCAGTACTTC. Translation gives CASGFHFTSGEETQYF.

The chain carries TRBV12-5 and TRBJ2-5, with D maybe TRBD1 (5 bases). Germline V gene data show CDR1 as LGHNT and CDR2 as FRNRAP. This CDR3 is built from 15 residues. V lost 0 bases and J lost 4, with 12 bases in between. CDR3 sequence reads: CASGLVTRVAETQYF. CDR3 DNA: TGTGCTAGTGGTTTGGTTACCAGGGTGGCAGAGACCCAGTACTTC.

The V and J genes are TRBV7-3 and TRBJ2-2; TRBD2 matches 8 bases. V was pared by 5 bases and J by 4 bases, with 6 bases of the junction left unmatched. This CDR3 comprises 15 residues. The germline CDR1 and CDR2 sequences are SGHTA and FQGTGA. In nucleotides, the CDR3 is TGTGCCAGCAGCCCCGGGGGGGCGCGCACCGGGGAGCTGTTTTTT. It translates to CASSPGGARTGELFF.

The chain carries TRBV13 and TRBJ1-2; weak D call: TRBD1 (6 bases). Germline lookup yields CDR1 PRHDT and CDR2 FYEKMQ (reference sequence). The CDR3 covers 13 residues. Trimming shortened V by 5 bases and J by 4 bases, and 11 bases separated the two germline ends. The CDR3 bases are TGTGCCAGCAGCGAATCGACAGGCTATGGCTACACCTTC. Amino acids: CASSESTGYGYTF.

The V and J genes are TRBV29-1 and TRBJ2-3; 7 bases agree with TRBD2. V trimming: 4 bases; J trimming: 7 bases; junction bases outside the gene matches: 11. Looked up from germline, CDR1 is SQVTM and CDR2 is ANQGSEA. This CDR3 is 14 amino acids long. The CDR3 nucleotides read TGCAGCGTTGGATTGGGGAGGGCGTGGTATACGCAGTATTTT. Translation: CSVGLGRAWYTQYF.

This chain links TRBV14 with TRBJ2-7, with TRBD1 matching over 9 bases. There are 16 residues in the CDR3. The trim removed 0 bases at V and 1 base at J, leaving 4 bases unmatched. CDR1 and CDR2 (germline): SGHDN, FVKESK. CDR3 in amino acids: CASSQDLGQGSYEQYF. The DNA of the CDR3 is TGTGCCAGCAGCCAAGATCTCGGACAGGGGTCCTACGAGCAGTACTTC. The complete variable domain, with remaining parts taken from reference TRBV14 and TRBJ2-7, reads EAGVTQFPSHSVIEKGQTVTLRCDPISGHDNLYWYRRVMGKEIKFLLHFVKESKQDESGMPNNRFLAERTGGTYSTLKVQPAELEDSGVYFCASSQDLGQGSYEQYFGPGTRLTVT.

The chain employs TRBV18 and TRBJ1-1; 8 nucleotides match TRBD1. CDR1 is KGHSH and CDR2 is LQKENI in the germline V gene. Trimming cost V 3 bases and J 1 base; bases outside gene matches: 4. The CDR3 extends over 15 amino acids. The CDR3 loop is CASSPAGTGNTEAFF. CDR3 nucleotides: TGTGCCAGCTCACCCGCCGGGACAGGGAACACTGAAGCTTTCTTT.

The V call is TRBV28, the J call TRBJ1-1; 8 positions agree with TRBD1. CDR3 length: 13 residues. CDR1 is MDHEN, CDR2 SYDVKM, per germline. Germline trimming cut 6 bases from V and 5 bases from J; bases unmatched to any gene: 5. CDR3 in DNA: TGTGCCAGCAGCGGACAGGGTTGGACTGAAGCTTTCTTT. It codes for CASSGQGWTEAFF.

The rearrangement joins TRBV4-3 to TRBJ1-4, with 7 bases matching TRBD1. Germline loops: CDR1 LGHNA, CDR2 YSLEER. This CDR3 has 16 residues. V lost 3 bases to trimming and J lost 4 bases; unmatched junction nucleotides: 8. As DNA, the CDR3 is TGCGCCAGCAGCCACATACCGGGACAGCATAATGAAAAACTGTTTTTT. Translating gives CASSHIPGQHNEKLFF.

The V and J genes are TRBV6-5 and TRBJ2-7; D gene ambiguous. Germline CDR1 is MNHEY and CDR2 is SVGAGI. Trimming left V 11 bases short and J 4 bases short, with 15 bases between. This CDR3 is built from 12 residues. The CDR3 bases are TGTGCCGAATACGGCGGATCTTACGAGCAGTACTTC. Translated, it gives CAEYGGSYEQYF.

J is TRBJ2-7 and V is TRBV3-1 (or the pseudogene TRBV3-2); TRBD1 agrees at 7 bases. This CDR3 has 13 amino acids. Germline V gene data show CDR1 as LGHDT and CDR2 as YNNKEL (reference sequence). Losses at the gene ends were 5 bases for V and 3 bases for J; bases not matched to a gene: 4. The CDR3 nucleotides read TGTGCCAGCAGCGTCCGGGACAGCTACGAGCAGTACTTC. This encodes CASSVRDSYEQYF.

The V call is TRBV4-1, the J call TRBJ2-7; D remains ambiguous. Germline lookup yields CDR1 MGHRA and CDR2 YSYEKL. Trimming pared 4 bases from V and 0 bases from J, leaving 13 bases between. This CDR3 is built from 15 residues. CDR3 protein: CASSPFLASSYEQYF. In nucleotides, the CDR3 is TGCGCCAGCAGCCCATTTTTGGCGAGCTCCTACGAGCAGTACTTC.